This T cell receptor (beta chain) was documented in a study of cytomegalovirus exposure and HLA in healthy donors. Primers included in the PCR were 60 Vbeta and 13 Jbeta primers. Sequencing was performed with immunoSEQ multiplex PCR; in TCRdb, only in-frame clones are kept and a portion is missing. The data contain 150,000 to 200,000 clones, 80% to 85% of them singletons. Donors consisted of healthy bone marrow donors. Regarding this clone: The antigen remains unidentified.

Germline values: CDR1 SGDLS, CDR2 YYNGEE. This CDR3 has 13 amino acids. V dropped 4 bases and J dropped 3 bases, with 7 bases sitting between them. Study-wide results and caveats: Later on, analysis showed that most CMV-associated TCR beta chains appeared to be HLA-restricted. A further, later analysis showed that HLA-associated TCR beta chains (compared with equally common others) were more clonally expanded. According to a later analysis, donors in an Asian-associated ancestry cluster reportedly had fewer N-insertions than the roughly 640-donor mean.

This receptor was taken from a woman younger than 35 in good health and CMV-seropositive. The specimen sequenced was PBMCs. The chain employs TRBV9 and TRBJ2-2; D gene unclear. Here the CDR3 reads CASSPPDTGELFF. The DNA for the CDR3 is TGTGCCAGCAGCCCCCCAGACACCGGGGAGCTGTTTTTT.